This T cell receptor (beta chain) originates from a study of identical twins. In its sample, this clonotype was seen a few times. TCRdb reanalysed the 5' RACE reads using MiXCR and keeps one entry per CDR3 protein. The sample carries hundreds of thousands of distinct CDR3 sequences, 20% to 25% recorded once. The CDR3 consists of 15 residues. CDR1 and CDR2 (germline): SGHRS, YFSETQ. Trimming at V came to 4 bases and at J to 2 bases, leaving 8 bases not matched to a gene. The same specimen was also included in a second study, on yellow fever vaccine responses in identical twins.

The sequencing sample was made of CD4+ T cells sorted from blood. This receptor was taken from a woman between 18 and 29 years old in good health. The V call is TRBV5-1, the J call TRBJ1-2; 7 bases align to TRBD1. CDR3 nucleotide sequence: TGCGCCAGCAGCCCGAAGACAGGGCCCAACTATGGCTACACCTTC. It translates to CASSPKTGPNYGYTF.